A single sample is the source of the 12 T cell receptor beta chains below, sequenced in a study of Graves' ophthalmopathy and Graves' hyperthyroidism. RNA transcripts served as template for amplifying TCR beta CDR3 sequences. Second-round multiplex PCR came after a first-round RT-PCR that employed HTBI primers. Each CDR3 protein gets one entry after TCRdb re-called the multiplex PCR reads with MiXCR. The sample shows approximately 410,000 distinct CDR3 sequences, over 15% of them seen only once. Sequencing was done on a sample of peripheral blood. These receptor sequences come from a woman aged 18-35 years with stable Graves' hyperthyroidism.

V and J are TRBV24-1 and TRBJ1-1; D ambiguous. Trimming stripped 5 bases from V and 12 bases from J, with 6 bases between. Germline V gives CDR1 KGHDR, CDR2 SFDVKD. This CDR3 is 9 amino acids long. CDR3 sequence (DNA): TGTGCCACCAGTGTTGGGACTTTCTTT. As protein: CATSVGTFF.

In this sample, this clonotype turned up many times. The V call is TRBV6-2 or TRBV6-3, the J call TRBJ2-5; 10 nucleotides line up with TRBD2. The length of the CDR3 is 17 residues. The V segment lost 5 bases and the J segment 7 bases; nucleotides outside the gene matches: 16. The V gene's germline CDR1 is MNHEY and CDR2 SVGEGT. As DNA, the CDR3 is TGTGCCAGCAGTCCAGACCTGGGACTAGCGCAGACAGGGACCCAGTACTTC. Translation gives CASSPDLGLAQTGTQYF.

The chain is built from TRBV12-3 or TRBV12-4 and TRBJ1-5; D possibly corresponds to TRBD1 (5 bases). V dropped 7 bases and J dropped 16 bases, with 20 bases sitting between them. The CDR3 runs to 12 residues. CDR3 in amino acids: CASTREGQPDHF. The CDR3 region has the DNA TGTGCCAGCACCAGGGAGGGTCAGCCCGATCATTTT.

This clonotype was seen repeatedly, ten times or more. This sequence joins TRBV6-1 and TRBJ2-7, with D perhaps matching TRBD1 (5 bases). Germline CDR1 is MNHNS and CDR2 is SASEGT. V dropped 6 bases and J dropped 0 bases, with 9 bases sitting between them. There are 13 residues in the CDR3. For the CDR3, the DNA is TGTGCCAGCAGAGACAGCCTCTCCTACGAGCAGTACTTC. This encodes CASRDSLSYEQYF.

This clonotype occurred many times. The rearrangement joins TRBV12-3 or TRBV12-4 to TRBJ2-5, with 7 bases matching TRBD1. V shed 3 bases and J 5 bases; nucleotides not matched to a gene: 9. The CDR3 runs 15 residues. The CDR3 reads CASSFTDRLGETQYF. The CDR3 nucleotides read TGTGCCAGCAGTTTTACGGACAGGCTCGGGGAGACCCAGTACTTC.

The J gene is TRBJ2-7, the V gene TRBV7-3, with D possibly being TRBD2 (6 bases). The length of the CDR3 is 14 residues. Trimming removed 4 bases at V and 0 bases at J, with 10 bases between. Germline V CDR1 and CDR2: SGHTA, FQGTGA. The CDR3: CASSSRELSYEQYF. The CDR3 DNA reads as TGTGCCAGCAGCTCCCGGGAGCTCTCCTACGAGCAGTACTTC.

This clonotype has a count of ten or more. The chain couples TRBV11-2 to TRBJ1-2; TRBD1 aligns across 9 bases. Germline V gene lookup returns CDR1 SGHAT and CDR2 FQNNGV. Germline trimming cut 3 bases from V and 3 bases from J; bases unmatched to any gene: 8. The CDR3 spans 16 residues. In DNA form, the CDR3 reads TGTGCCAGCAGCTTGGGGACAGGGATTATGGACTATGGCTACACCTTC. This gives the protein CASSLGTGIMDYGYTF. The variable domain in full, with the rest retrieved from reference TRBV11-2 and TRBJ1-2, is EAGVAQSPRYKIIEKRQSVAFWCNPISGHATLYWYQQILGQGPKLLIQFQNNGVVDDSQLPKDRFSAERLKGVDSTLKIQPAKLEDSAVYLCASSLGTGIMDYGYTFGSGTRLTVV.

This clonotype was observed many times. The chain carries TRBV6-2 or TRBV6-3 and TRBJ1-1, with a weak D call TRBD1 (5 bases). V was pared by 0 bases and J by 5 bases, with 13 bases between. The CDR3 loop spans 15 amino acids. Germline V CDR1 and CDR2: MNHEY, SVGEGT. CDR3 sequence: CASSYSGQGQTEAFF. In nucleotides, the CDR3 is TGTGCCAGCAGTTACTCGGGGCAGGGCCAGACTGAAGCTTTCTTT.

This clonotype was detected many times. This chain links TRBV6-2 or TRBV6-3 with TRBJ1-1; D unclear. Trimming left V 7 bases short and J 0 bases short, with 12 bases between. This CDR3 spans 14 amino acids. Germline values: CDR1 MNHEY, CDR2 SVGEGT. DNA of the CDR3: TGTGCCAGCACCCCGGACGAAATGAACACTGAAGCTTTCTTT. Protein sequence: CASTPDEMNTEAFF.

This clonotype occurred many times. J is TRBJ2-7 and V is TRBV12-3 or TRBV12-4; no reliable D call. The CDR3 spans 15 residues. V lost 4 bases, J lost 0 bases, and 13 bases lay in between. CDR3 residues: CASSSQAKISYEQYF. The CDR3 DNA reads TGTGCCAGCAGTTCCCAGGCCAAAATCTCCTACGAGCAGTACTTC.

This clonotype has ten or more counts. A read error may explain this, as a much larger clone is one base away. V and J are TRBV6-5 and TRBJ1-1; tentative D call: TRBD1 (5 bases). Germline V lookup: CDR1 MNHEY, CDR2 SVGAGI. The CDR3 spans 14 residues. V dropped 0 bases and J dropped 4 bases, with 9 bases sitting between them. The CDR3 protein is CASSYSRRGTEAFF. In DNA, the CDR3 is TGTGCCAGCAGTTACTCGAGGAGGGGCACTGAAGCTTTCTTT.

This chain links TRBV6-1 with TRBJ2-7; D unclear. V lost 3 bases and J lost 3, with 21 bases in between. Germline lookup yields CDR1 MNHNS and CDR2 SASEGT. This CDR3 contains 17 residues. The CDR3 loop is CASSDLGRTDSVYEQYF. The CDR3 DNA reads TGTGCCAGCAGTGATTTAGGGCGTACCGATTCGGTCTACGAGCAGTACTTC.